Listed below are T cell receptor beta chains from one sample, sequenced in a study of T cells after posttransplantation cyclophosphamide. Repertoires were generated with immunoSEQ multiplex PCR, while TCRdb's copy carries only in-frame clones and drops some. The sample has approximately 30,000 clones; under 95% are singletons. Sequencing used naive CD4+ T cells sorted from PBMCs. These receptors all come from a woman aged 55-70 years in good health, CMV-negative, and a related stem cell transplant donor. CDR3s include the opening cysteine and the closing phenylalanine or tryptophan. D genes are given only for firm matches. Size tells how often a clone was seen (once, few, many) or the class of an expanded clone, and some rows leave it out.

v_call: TRBV5-1
d_call: NA
clone_size: NA
j_call: TRBJ2-5
cdr3_aa: CASNGGPGETQYF
cdr3_nt: TGCGCCAGCAACGGGGGGCCAGGAGAGACCCAGTACTTC

v_call: TRBV18
d_call: NA
clone_size: NA
j_call: TRBJ1-2
cdr3_aa: CASSPQGEGYTF
cdr3_nt: TGTGCCAGCTCACCACAGGGGGAAGGCTACACCTTC

v_call: TRBV9
d_call: TRBD1
clone_size: NA
j_call: TRBJ1-3
cdr3_aa: CASSPVGGTGSSGNTIYF
cdr3_nt: TGTGCCAGCAGCCCAGTAGGGGGGACAGGGAGCTCTGGAAACACCATATATTTT

v_call: TRBV5-1
d_call: NA
clone_size: NA
j_call: TRBJ1-1
cdr3_aa: CASSLVGSGNTEAFF
cdr3_nt: TGCGCCAGCAGCTTGGTCGGGAGTGGGAACACTGAAGCTTTCTTT

v_call: TRBV2
d_call: TRBD1
clone_size: NA
j_call: TRBJ2-1
cdr3_aa: CASEERTGAYNEQLF
cdr3_nt: TGTGCCAGCGAAGAAAGGACAGGGGCCTACAATGAGCAGCTCTTC

v_call: TRBV19
d_call: TRBD2
clone_size: NA
j_call: TRBJ2-3
cdr3_aa: CASRAGGAGDTQYF
cdr3_nt: TGTGCCAGTAGGGCCGGGGGGGCAGGAGATACGCAGTATTTT

v_call: TRBV9
d_call: NA
clone_size: NA
j_call: TRBJ2-4
cdr3_aa: CASSTDLANIQYF
cdr3_nt: TGTGCCAGCAGCACTGATCTAGCGAACATTCAGTACTTC

v_call: TRBV5-1
d_call: NA
clone_size: NA
j_call: TRBJ2-3
cdr3_aa: CASSESTDTQYF
cdr3_nt: TGCGCCAGCAGCGAGTCGACAGATACGCAGTATTTT

v_call: TRBV2
d_call: NA
clone_size: NA
j_call: TRBJ2-3
cdr3_aa: CASSRPRGESTDTQYF
cdr3_nt: TGTGCCAGCAGTCGGCCCAGGGGGGAGAGCACAGATACGCAGTATTTT

v_call: TRBV5-1
d_call: NA
clone_size: NA
j_call: TRBJ1-6
cdr3_aa: CASSLDIGRDSPLHF
cdr3_nt: TGCGCCAGCAGCTTGGATATAGGGAGGGATTCACCCCTCCACTTT

v_call: TRBV2
d_call: NA
clone_size: NA
j_call: TRBJ2-1
cdr3_aa: CASSVGQTMYNEQFF
cdr3_nt: TGTGCCAGCAGTGTGGGGCAGACGATGTACAATGAGCAGTTCTTC

v_call: TRBV4-3
d_call: NA
clone_size: once
j_call: TRBJ1-2
cdr3_aa: CASSQTTAYGYTF
cdr3_nt: TGCGCCAGCAGCCAGACGACAGCATATGGCTACACCTTC

v_call: TRBV7-2
d_call: NA
clone_size: NA
j_call: TRBJ1-1
cdr3_aa: CASSLETASEAFF
cdr3_nt: TGTGCCAGCAGCTTAGAGACAGCCAGTGAAGCTTTCTTT

v_call: TRBV28
d_call: NA
clone_size: NA
j_call: TRBJ1-1
cdr3_aa: CASTLTPTVMNTEAFF
cdr3_nt: TGTGCCAGCACCTTAACCCCGACAGTAATGAACACTGAAGCTTTCTTT

v_call: TRBV19
d_call: TRBD1
clone_size: NA
j_call: TRBJ1-1
cdr3_aa: CATRQRQGAPTEAFF
cdr3_nt: TGTGCCACCCGACAGAGACAGGGGGCGCCCACTGAAGCTTTCTTT

v_call: TRBV20-1
d_call: NA
clone_size: NA
j_call: TRBJ1-1
cdr3_aa: CSARQGTEAFF
cdr3_nt: TGCAGTGCTAGGCAGGGCACTGAAGCTTTCTTT

v_call: TRBV7-8
d_call: NA
clone_size: NA
j_call: TRBJ1-5
cdr3_aa: CASSLGQKKYSNQPQHF
cdr3_nt: TGTGCCAGCAGCTTAGGACAGAAGAAATATAGCAATCAGCCCCAGCATTTT

v_call: TRBV7-9
d_call: NA
clone_size: NA
j_call: TRBJ2-7
cdr3_aa: CASSPRPSQGIYEQYF
cdr3_nt: TGTGCCAGCAGCCCCCGCCCCTCCCAGGGTATCTACGAGCAGTACTTC

v_call: TRBV6-5
d_call: TRBD1
clone_size: NA
j_call: TRBJ1-2
cdr3_aa: CASSRTGPYGYTF
cdr3_nt: TGTGCCAGCAGTCGGACAGGGCCCTATGGCTACACCTTC